Listed here are 10 T cell receptor beta chains from one sample, sequenced in a study of T cells after yellow fever vaccination. MiXCR, applied by TCRdb to the 5' RACE reads, yields one record per CDR3 protein. The data hold hundreds of thousands of distinct CDR3 sequences, with 8% to 10% observed a single time. The material sequenced was PBMCs, taken on the day of the first yellow fever vaccination. The origin of the receptors is a man between 18 and 29 years old who received the YFV17D yellow fever vaccine.

V usage is TRBV28 and J usage is TRBJ1-2; 7 bases agree with TRBD1. The CDR3 contains 13 residues. V dropped 7 bases and J dropped 4; count of bases not matched to a gene: 6. CDR1 MDHEN and CDR2 SYDVKM come from the germline V gene. DNA for the CDR3: TGTGCCAGCAAGGGACAGCCCTTCTATGGCTACACCTTC. As protein: CASKGQPFYGYTF.

The rearrangement joins TRBV24-1 to TRBJ1-5; D perhaps matches TRBD1 (6 bases). V gave up 8 bases and J gave up 0 bases, with 34 bases separating them. CDR3 length: 22 residues. The germline V gene encodes CDR1 KGHDR and CDR2 SFDVKD. CDR3 bases: TGTGCCACCAAGAACCGGGACAAGATTTACCCCGCACATCATTATAGCAATCAGCCCCAGCATTTT. This encodes CATKNRDKIYPAHHYSNQPQHF.

This clonotype was counted ten times or more. The V and J genes are TRBV29-1 and TRBJ2-7; D might be TRBD1 (6 bases). CDR3 size: 13 residues. Germline V gene data show CDR1 as SQVTM and CDR2 as ANQGSEA. The V end lost 5 bases, the J end lost 3 bases, and 14 bases lay between the germline ends. The DNA for the CDR3 is TGCAGCGTTCGAGCAGGGGATAGCTACGAGCAGTACTTC. Translated: CSVRAGDSYEQYF.

This clonotype was observed a handful of times. This chain joins TRBV5-4 and TRBJ1-5; TRBD1 is a possible D gene (5 bases). CDR3 size: 15 residues. Germline V gives CDR1 SGHNT, CDR2 YYREEE (reference sequence). V shed 0 bases and J shed 7 bases, with 14 bases lying between them. In DNA, the CDR3 is TGTGCCAGCAGCTTGGATCGGGGCCTGGGCCAGCCCCAGCATTTT. Amino acid sequence: CASSLDRGLGQPQHF.

The chain has TRBV6-6 and TRBJ1-2; D may be TRBD1 (5 bases). Germline assignment: CDR1 MNHNY and CDR2 SVGAGI (reference sequence). The ends were cut back, 4 bases at V and 8 bases at J, with 14 bases in the middle. The CDR3 runs 13 residues. The CDR3 region has the DNA TGTGCCAGCAGTTCCGGACCCCCAGGGGGCTACACCTTC. It translates to CASSSGPPGGYTF.

This chain connects TRBV7-9 to TRBJ1-1; D unclear. This CDR3 comprises 13 residues. From germline, CDR1 is SEHNR and CDR2 FQNEAQ (reference sequence). Trimming removed 5 bases at V and 6 bases at J, with 13 bases between. The CDR3 spells CASSGEGLPEAFF. CDR3 coding DNA: TGTGCCAGCAGCGGTGAAGGTCTTCCTGAAGCTTTCTTT.

This clonotype has just a few counts. The chain joins TRBV7-9 to TRBJ2-5; the match to TRBD1 covers 11 bases. Unmatched junction bases numbered 6, after V lost 5 bases and J lost 4 bases. Germline V lookup: CDR1 SEHNR, CDR2 FQNEAQ (reference sequence). The CDR3 is made up of 15 amino acids. The CDR3 sequence is CASSRTGGPSETQYF. Here the CDR3 DNA reads TGTGCCAGCAGCCGGACAGGGGGCCCCTCAGAGACCCAGTACTTC.

This clonotype was counted between two and nine times. The rearrangement joins TRBV6-2 or TRBV6-3 to TRBJ2-1, with 16 bases fitting TRBD2. The CDR3 consists of 17 residues. Germline trimming cut 2 bases from V and 7 bases from J; bases unmatched to any gene: 5. Germline CDR1 MNHEY, CDR2 SVGEGT. The CDR3 nucleotides are TGTGCCAGCAGTTACACAGGGACTAGCGGGGGGGCGAATGAGCAGTTCTTC. Amino acid sequence: CASSYTGTSGGANEQFF.

This clonotype was counted only a few times. For the CDR3, the DNA is TGTGCCAGCAGCCAGATTGGGGCCAACACTGAAGCTTTCTTT. This codes for CASSQIGANTEAFF. The rearrangement joins TRBV7-9 to TRBJ1-1; TRBD1 is a possible D gene (5 bases). Germline V gene lookup returns CDR1 SEHNR and CDR2 FQNEAQ (reference sequence). The CDR3 runs to 14 residues. Trimming left V 5 bases short and J 2 bases short, with 12 bases between.

As concerns this clonotype: A much more abundant neighbour one base away suggests this may be a read error. The V and J genes are TRBV10-1 and TRBJ2-3; D is perhaps TRBD2 (6 bases). Germline V CDR1 and CDR2: WNHNN, SYGVQD (reference sequence). The CDR3 extends over 16 amino acids. The CDR3 DNA sequence: TGCCCCAGCAGTGAGTGGGCAGGACCGGAGGGAGATACGCAGTATTTT. Encoded protein: CPSSEWAGPEGDTQYF.